This T cell receptor (beta chain) was captured by sequencing in a study of CD4 T cells in relation to SARS-CoV-2 and coronaviruses. TCRdb's table, derived via immunoSEQ multiplex PCR, lists solely in-frame clones and lacks some. This table has approximately 30,000 clones, 74% appearing once. Turning to this clone: Its cognate antigen is unknown.

The CDR3 sequence is 15 residues long. CDR1 is SGHRS and CDR2 is YFSETQ in the germline V gene. With V trimmed by 7 bases and J by 0 bases, 6 bases remained unmatched. Unexposed donor CD4+ T cells date from about 2011-2018, before the COVID-19 pandemic. After about 10 days of culture, CD4+ T cells were isolated. The specimen sequenced was CD4+ T cells from PBMCs, cultured in vitro. The sequence derives from a human donor in good health. This chain links TRBV5-1 with TRBJ1-1; 10 bases fit TRBD1. The CDR3 nucleotides are TGCGCCAGCCACGGACAGGGGGAGCTGAACACTGAAGCTTTCTTT. This codes for CASHGQGELNTEAFF. The full variable domain, its missing parts supplied by reference TRBV5-1 and TRBJ1-1, is KAGVTQTPRYLIKTRGQQVTLSCSPISGHRSVSWYQQTPGQGLQFLFEYFSETQRNKGNFPGRFSGRQFSNSRSEMNVSTLELGDSALYLCASHGQGELNTEAFFGQGTRLTVV.